There are many counts of the clone carrying this T cell receptor beta chain. The V gene's germline CDR1 is DFQATT and CDR2 SNEGSKA (reference sequence). The length of the CDR3 is 17 residues. Unmatched junction bases numbered 6, after V lost 0 bases and J lost 0 bases. RNA transcripts were the template for amplifying TCR beta CDR3 regions. A set of HTBI primers served as the primers for a first-round RT-PCR of the TCR CDR3. TCRdb itself ran the multiplex PCR reads through MiXCR, one entry per CDR3 protein. The data show 500,000 to 650,000 distinct CDR3 sequences, about 20% seen once. The source of the sample is a study of T cells in Graves' hyperthyroidism and ophthalmopathy.

The chain links TRBV20-1 to TRBJ2-7; 12 nucleotides line up with TRBD2. The sequencing sample was made of blood. The receptor comes from a man aged 40-49 years with Graves' ophthalmopathy. This CDR3 is CSARDGTSGQFSYEQYF. The CDR3 region has the DNA TGCAGTGCTAGAGATGGGACTAGCGGGCAGTTCTCCTACGAGCAGTACTTC.